Below, 10 T cell receptor beta chains from the same sample are listed, as sequenced in a study of somatic mutations in cytotoxic T cells in rheumatoid arthritis. Measured with immunoSEQ multiplex PCR; TCRdb has only the in-frame clones, and not every one. Found here are thousands of clones, 70% of them singletons; the top ten hold 35% to 45%. Sequenced material: CD8+ T cells sorted from blood. The source is a man in his forties in good health.

This rearrangement joins TRBV28 to TRBJ1-2, with TRBD1 as a possible D gene (6 bases). V was cut by 3 bases and J by 6 bases, with 11 bases left in between. CDR1 is MDHEN, CDR2 SYDVKM, per germline. The CDR3 is 13 amino acids. The CDR3 nucleotides read TGTGCCAGCAGTTTGGGGGGCTCACATGGCTACACCTTC. Its translation: CASSLGGSHGYTF.

This clone was counted between two and nine times. This chain uses TRBV28 with TRBJ2-7; 7 bases agree with TRBD1. Germline V lookup: CDR1 MDHEN, CDR2 SYDVKM. The ends lost 8 bases at V and 3 bases at J; junction bases unmatched: 10. CDR3 length equals 14 residues. CDR3 coding DNA: TGTGCCAGCGAGAAAGGGGGCGCGGGCTACGAGCAGTACTTC. This sequence encodes CASEKGGAGYEQYF.

The J gene is TRBJ2-7, the V gene TRBV5-8; tentatively, D is TRBD1 (6 bases). This CDR3 is 12 amino acids long. Germline loops: CDR1 SGHTS, CDR2 YDEGEE. Trimming shortened V by 4 bases and J by 7 bases, and 12 bases separated the two germline ends. CDR3 nucleotide sequence: TGTGCCAGCAGCCGGACAGATGGTGAGCAGTACTTC. It specifies CASSRTDGEQYF. Together with reference TRBV5-8 and TRBJ2-7, the CDR3 gives the full variable domain: EAGVTQSPTHLIKTRGQQATLRCSPISGHTSVYWYQQALGLGLQFLLWYDEGEERNRGNFPPRFSGRQFPNYSSELNVNALELEDSALYLCASSRTDGEQYFGPGTRLTVT.

By proportion, this clone is medium-sized. V is TRBV19 and J is TRBJ1-1; D not resolved. The CDR3 consists of 13 residues. V dropped 7 bases and J dropped 1 base, with 10 bases sitting between them. Per the germline V gene, CDR1 is LNHDA and CDR2 is SQIVND (reference sequence). CDR3 protein: CASTAYKNTEAFF. The CDR3 coding sequence is TGTGCCAGTACGGCCTACAAGAACACTGAAGCTTTCTTT.

This clone was detected a few times. The gene calls are TRBV9 and TRBJ2-3; D is possibly TRBD1 (5 bases). CDR3 length: 16 amino acids. V lost 4 bases and J lost 2, with 17 bases in between. CDR1 is SGDLS, CDR2 YYNGEE, per germline. CDR3 DNA sequence: TGTGCCAGCAGCCCCCAAGGTGGGGCGAACACAGATACGCAGTATTTT. It specifies CASSPQGGANTDTQYF.

The V call is TRBV27, the J call TRBJ1-5; D gene uncertain. Deletions cut 1 base from V and 8 bases from J, with 18 bases between. The CDR3 loop spans 16 amino acids. In germline, CDR1 is MNHEY, CDR2 SMNVEV (reference sequence). In nucleotides, the CDR3 is TGTGCCAGCAGTTTATTGTATCGCCCGGATATTGAGCCCCAGCATTTT. It is translated as CASSLLYRPDIEPQHF.

The chain recombines TRBV5-1 with TRBJ1-1, with D tentatively TRBD1 (5 bases). The CDR3 sequence is 15 residues long. V lost 0 bases and J 3 bases, leaving 12 bases between the germline ends. The germline CDR1 and CDR2 sequences are SGHRS and YFSETQ. The CDR3 region is CASSLGGEGYTEAFF. CDR3 nucleotide sequence: TGCGCCAGCAGCTTGGGTGGAGAGGGGTACACTGAAGCTTTCTTT.

The chain uses TRBV28 and TRBJ2-2, with D possibly being TRBD1 (7 bases). The CDR3 is made up of 15 amino acids. Germline CDR1 reads MDHEN; CDR2 reads SYDVKM. Trimming stripped 7 bases from V and 2 bases from J, with 14 bases between. CDR3 amino acids: CASTRGDRNTGELFF. As DNA, the CDR3 is TGTGCCAGCACCCGCGGGGACAGAAACACCGGGGAGCTGTTTTTT.

The chain carries TRBV7-9 and TRBJ1-2, with TRBD1 matching 8 bases. Per germline, CDR1 SEHNR and CDR2 FQNEAQ (reference sequence). V lost 2 bases to trimming and J lost 7 bases; unmatched junction nucleotides: 6. The CDR3 runs 14 residues. CDR3 residues: CASSLSGGDLGYTF. In nucleotides, the CDR3 is TGTGCCAGCAGCTTATCAGGGGGCGACCTTGGCTACACCTTC.

The chain joins TRBV18 to TRBJ2-7, with D possibly TRBD2 on 5 matching bases. In germline, CDR1 is KGHSH, CDR2 LQKENI. V gave up 4 bases and J gave up 3 bases, with 10 bases separating them. The CDR3 is 13 amino acids. The CDR3 DNA sequence: TGTGCCAGCTCACTGACCGGGGACTACGAGCAGTACGTC. Translated, it gives CASSLTGDYEQYV.